This T cell receptor (beta chain) was documented in a study of T cells in Graves' hyperthyroidism and ophthalmopathy (dated by TCRdb to between 2018 and 2020). For the study in its entirety: To identify distinguishing TCR V-J signatures, a discovery cohort of roughly 100 patients was used, comprising 43 with Graves' ophthalmopathy and under 60 with stable Graves' hyperthyroidism. Prospective prediction of ophthalmopathy was tested in an independent validation cohort consisting of 18 hyperthyroidism patients and more than 15 patients who later progressed to ophthalmopathy. For training and testing, the approximately 97 patients in the discovery cohort were randomly divided in a 7:3 ratio. The study also compared thyroid tissue and blood T-cell repertoires from roughly 6 Graves' hyperthyroidism patients. Following sampling, methimazole starting at 30 mg daily was given to hyperthyroidism patients, and high-dose intravenous methylprednisolone was given to ophthalmopathy patients. According to the paper, TCR Vbeta CDR3 sequencing was carried out on over 130 peripheral blood samples, which came from approximately 41 ophthalmopathy, approximately 72 hyperthyroidism and roughly 17 progressor patients. What the authors observed across the whole study: During validation, the model predicted progression to ophthalmopathy a median of around six months ahead of onset, with around 65% sensitivity and almost 75% specificity. Sample size was not statistically predetermined, and investigators were not blinded to group allocation. Most expanded thyroid clonotypes (frequency above 0.001) were also detected in blood, suggesting blood repertoires may reflect thyroid immune responses. A model built on a 13 V-J signature distinguished ophthalmopathy from stable hyperthyroidism, reaching roughly 88% sensitivity and 81.08% specificity in cross-validation and 80%/75% in testing.

The CDR3 goes from the cysteine to the phenylalanine over 12 residues. Only CDR3 DNA is held: 36 bases, read in frame from base 1. At the junction V is shortened by 5 bases and J by 3 bases, with 8 bases in between. CDR1 and CDR2, looked up from the germline V gene, are MNHEY and SVGAGI. TCR beta CDR3 regions were amplified from RNA transcripts. The TCR CDR3 was subjected to a first round of RT-PCR using the HTBI primer set and the Qiagen OneStep RT-PCR kit. A second multiplex PCR round built the libraries, followed by size selection and purification. Libraries were sequenced paired-end with 100 bp reads on an Illumina HiSeq2000. Turning to the authors' computational methods: SOAPnuke was used to process the raw data, with reads discarded if the reads contained adapters or uncalled bases, had a mean Phred below 15, or lacked an exact constant-primer or identifier match. COPE v1.2.5 was used to merge high-quality paired reads, and clonotypes were defined as unique nucleotide sequences. MiTCR v1.1 was used to align the clonotypes against IMGT TRBV, TRBD and TRBJ reference segments. Only V-J combinations with frequency above 0.0001, covering 99% to 99.2% of repertoires, were analysed. The TCS score was defined as F50 (clonal expansion) divided by E x V (chaos), with BLOSUM62-based TCRdist calculated between CDR3 peptides within each V-J. Welch's t-statistics and random forest reduced around 520 V-J features to around 14, which were used in a naive Bayes classifier (R e1071). The Morisita-Horn index was used to measure how similar the thyroid and blood repertoires were. Clones were called with MiXCR by TCRdb after fastp trimmed the public reads at Q25, and only in-frame beta chains were retained. Rows are unified per CDR3 protein, each entry keeping the most common DNA and genes. The V and J calls were not made by the authors but by TCRdb's processing. The sample table shows approximately 640,000 distinct CDR3 sequences, and 45% are seen once. The ten largest clonotypes hold less than 9% of the sample.

Exclusion was applied to patients with uncontrolled infections, other autoimmune diseases, pregnancy or lactation. Clinical symptoms, serum thyroxine and TRAb, thyroid ultrasound, and orbital computed tomography formed the basis for the diagnoses. Total RNA was extracted using Trizol reagent, and RNA quality was assessed on an Agilent 2100 Bioanalyzer. This clonotype has a handful of counts. What this receptor recognizes is not known. The sample holds no much larger clone one base away, and base qualities are not on file. The rearranged chain carries TRBV6-5 and TRBJ2-7, with no confidently assigned D gene. The receptor comes from an adult man with Graves' disease, either hyperthyroidism or ophthalmopathy (not recorded which). The specimen sequenced was peripheral blood or thyroid tissue (not recorded which). This receptor has the CDR3 CASSEVGYEQYF. Here is the DNA: TGTGCCAGCAGTGAAGTGGGCTACGAGCAGTACTTC.